These 17 T cell receptor beta chains share one sample of origin, sequenced in a study of T cells in Graves' hyperthyroidism and ophthalmopathy. Researchers took RNA transcripts and amplified the TCR beta CDR3 regions from them. First-round RT-PCR of the TCR CDR3 relied on the HTBI primer set. TCRdb redid the calling of the multiplex PCR reads with MiXCR, one entry per CDR3 protein. The repertoire holds around 600,000 distinct CDR3 sequences, 45% seen once, with about 7.2% in the top ten. Sequenced material: peripheral blood or thyroid tissue (not recorded which). These TCRs come from an adult man with Graves' disease, either hyperthyroidism or ophthalmopathy (not recorded which).

This chain uses TRBV24-1 with TRBJ2-5, with D tentatively TRBD2 (6 bases). Germline V gene lookup returns CDR1 KGHDR and CDR2 SFDVKD. V was shortened by 4 bases and J by 4 bases, with 15 bases between the two germline ends. The CDR3 consists of 15 residues. As DNA, the CDR3 is TGTGCCACCAGTGACTACGGGAGCGGAACAGAGACCCAGTACTTC. Translated, it gives CATSDYGSGTETQYF.

To note about this clonotype: A much larger clonotype is one base distant, so this may be a read error. CDR3 coding DNA: TGTGCCAGCAGCGTGTCTAGCGAAGAGACCCGGTACTTC. Protein sequence: CASSVSSEETRYF. The chain combines TRBV7-2 with TRBJ2-5; D is perhaps TRBD2 (6 bases). Germline CDR1 is SGHTA and CDR2 is FQGNSA. This CDR3 comprises 13 residues.

This clonotype was observed many times. This chain uses TRBV14 with TRBJ1-1; D not resolved. CDR1 is SGHDN, CDR2 FVKESK, per germline. V dropped 3 bases and J dropped 3 bases, with 8 bases sitting between them. This CDR3 spans 13 amino acids. The CDR3 DNA reads as TGTGCCAGCAGCCATCCCTGGGACACTGAAGCTTTCTTT. As protein: CASSHPWDTEAFF.

This clonotype came up a few times. A much larger clone sits a single nucleotide away, making a read error possible. The rearrangement uses TRBV7-9 and TRBJ1-5; weak D call: TRBD1 (6 bases). CDR1 and CDR2 (germline): SEHNR, FQNEAQ (reference sequence). The CDR3 loop spans 13 amino acids. Trimming removed 5 bases from V and 3 bases from J, with 8 bases in between. For the CDR3, the DNA is TGTGCCAGCAGCCCAGGGGCCAATCAGCCCCAGCATTTT. Translated: CASSPGANQPQHF.

This clonotype appeared many times. The rearrangement uses TRBV24-1 and TRBJ1-1; possible D gene TRBD1, 5 bases. Germline V gene sequence: CDR1 KGHDR, CDR2 SFDVKD. The CDR3 has 13 residues. V shed 8 bases and J shed 3 bases, with 12 bases lying between them. In nucleotides, the CDR3 is TGTGCCACCACTGGGGGGGAGCACACTGAAGCTTTCTTT. Amino acids: CATTGGEHTEAFF.

The table lists this clonotype with a few counts. CDR3: CSARDPRGASQPQHF. The CDR3 nucleotides are TGCAGTGCTAGAGATCCTCGGGGGGCGAGTCAGCCCCAGCATTTT. The V call is TRBV20-1, the J call TRBJ1-5, with D perhaps TRBD1 (6 bases). CDR3 length: 15 amino acids. V lost 0 bases and J 6 bases, leaving 15 bases between the germline ends. Looked up from germline, CDR1 is DFQATT and CDR2 is SNEGSKA (reference sequence).

The chain is built from TRBV19 and TRBJ2-7; maybe TRBD2 (7 bases). Per germline, CDR1 LNHDA and CDR2 SQIVND (reference sequence). The CDR3 is 14 amino acids. V was shortened by 8 bases and J by 2 bases, with 16 bases between the two germline ends. This chain's CDR3 is CASRKGGSTYEQYF. The CDR3 DNA sequence: TGTGCCAGTCGAAAGGGGGGGTCGACCTACGAGCAGTACTTC.

This clonotype was counted a few times. V is TRBV2 and J is TRBJ1-4, with 8 nucleotides matching TRBD1. V was clipped by 2 bases and J by 4 bases; unmatched bases: 9. The CDR3 covers 17 residues. CDR1 SNHLY and CDR2 FYNNEI come from the germline V gene. In DNA form, the CDR3 reads TGTGCCAGCAGTGAAATAGGGACAGGAACGGTTAATGAAAAACTGTTTTTT. This encodes CASSEIGTGTVNEKLFF.

The CDR3 DNA follows: TGTGCCAGCAGTGGTCCCCGGACAAGTCTAGAGACCCAGTACTTC. This encodes CASSGPRTSLETQYF. The gene calls are TRBV2 and TRBJ2-5; possibly TRBD1 for D (5 bases). The germline V and J ends were trimmed by 4 bases and 4 bases, with 16 bases remaining between them. Germline V gives CDR1 SNHLY, CDR2 FYNNEI. This CDR3 has 15 residues. Full variable domain (rest looked up from reference TRBV2 and TRBJ2-5): EPEVTQTPSHQVTQMGQEVILRCVPISNHLYFYWYRQILGQKVEFLVSFYNNEISEKSEIFDDQFSVERPDGSNFTLKIRSTKLEDSAMYFCASSGPRTSLETQYFGPGTRLLVL.

Comments on this clonotype: Given a much more abundant clone one base away, this may be a read error. CDR3 bases: TGCAGCGATAGCTTTAACTATGGCTACGCCTTC. This gives the protein CSDSFNYGYAF. The V gene is TRBV29-1, the J gene TRBJ1-2, with D uncertain. The germline gives CDR1 SQVTM, CDR2 ANQGSEA. The CDR3 is made up of 11 amino acids.

This clonotype was counted ten times or more. This sequence joins TRBV7-2 and TRBJ1-2, with D tentatively TRBD1 (6 bases). This CDR3 is built from 13 residues. The germline V gene has CDR1 SGHTA and CDR2 FQGNSA. Trimming took 5 bases from V and 2 from J, leaving 9 bases between them. CDR3 sequence (DNA): TGTGCCAGCAGCCAGGGGTCCAACTATGGCTACACCTTC. It translates to CASSQGSNYGYTF.

About this clonotype: With a much larger clone just one base away, this may be a read error. This chain links TRBV7-8 with TRBJ1-5; 10 positions match TRBD1. Per the germline V gene, CDR1 is SGHVS and CDR2 is FQNEAQ. After removal of 5 bases from V and 7 bases from J, the junction contained 11 bases not matched to a gene. The CDR3 has 16 residues. The chain's CDR3 is CASSQGTGATVQPQHF. The CDR3 DNA reads as TGTGCCAGCAGCCAAGGGACAGGGGCTACCGTACAGCCCCAGCATTTT.

With regard to this clonotype: Without the conserved terminal phenylalanine or tryptophan, this CDR3 likely stems from a read error. The limits of the CDR3 on the DNA are not certain, so only TCRdb's listed CDR3 is given. The chain recombines TRBV10-3 with TRBJ1-5. The CDR3 length is 10 residues, termini included. Germline loops: CDR1 ENHRY, CDR2 SYGVKD. The CDR3 spells CAISEPGLAG.

Notes on this clonotype: This may arise from a read error, as a much more abundant clone is one base away. V and J are TRBV2 and TRBJ1-4; D gene unclear. CDR1 and CDR2 from the germline V gene are SNHLY and FYNNEI. The CDR3 length is 13 residues. The V end lost 7 bases, the J end lost 7 bases, and 13 bases lay between the germline ends. Here the CDR3 DNA reads TGTGCCAGCAAGATGGACTTTAGTGAAAAACTGTTTTTT. The encoded protein is CASKMDFSEKLFF.

Worth noting for this clonotype: A much larger clone sits a single nucleotide away, making a read error possible. The chain couples TRBV12-3 or TRBV12-4 to TRBJ1-4, with TRBD1 matching 10 bases. This CDR3 spans 14 amino acids. V was pared by 4 bases and J by 7 bases, with 3 bases of the junction left unmatched. CDR3 sequence: CASSWDRGLEKLFF. CDR3 nucleotide sequence: TGTGCCAGCAGTTGGGACAGGGGCCTTGAAAAACTGTTTTTT.

This clonotype was observed a single time. This chain joins TRBV7-9 and TRBJ2-6, with 7 nucleotides matching TRBD1. This CDR3 has 14 amino acids. The germline CDR1 and CDR2 sequences are SEHNR and FQNEAQ (reference sequence). The V and J ends lost 6 bases and 16 bases, in that order; junction bases with no gene match: 15. CDR3 coding DNA: TGTGCCAGCAGAGAGGGGGCAGGGGCCAACGCGCTGACTTTC. It specifies CASREGAGANALTF.

The rearrangement links TRBV20-1 to TRBJ2-7, with 7 bases that match TRBD2. Germline CDR1 is DFQATT and CDR2 is SNEGSKA (reference sequence). The CDR3 runs 17 residues. Trimming at V came to 0 bases and at J to 4 bases, leaving 15 bases not matched to a gene. For the CDR3, the DNA is TGCAGTGCTAGAGATCTCGTTCGGAGCGGGGCCTCGTACGAGCAGTACTTC. Translated: CSARDLVRSGASYEQYF.